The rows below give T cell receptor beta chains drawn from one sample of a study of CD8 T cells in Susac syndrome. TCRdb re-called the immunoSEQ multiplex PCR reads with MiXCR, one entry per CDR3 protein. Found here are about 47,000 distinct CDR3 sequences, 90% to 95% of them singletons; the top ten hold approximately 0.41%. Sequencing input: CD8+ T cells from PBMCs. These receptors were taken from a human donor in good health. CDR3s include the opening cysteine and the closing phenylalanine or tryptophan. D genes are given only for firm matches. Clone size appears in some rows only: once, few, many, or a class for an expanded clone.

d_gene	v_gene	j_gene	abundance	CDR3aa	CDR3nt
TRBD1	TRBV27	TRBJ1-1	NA	CASSLLGTGLDTEAFF	TGTGCCAGCAGTTTATTAGGGACAGGGTTGGACACTGAAGCTTTCTTT
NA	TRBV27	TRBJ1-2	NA	CASSIHSQYGYTF	TGTGCCAGCAGTATCCACTCTCAATATGGCTACACCTTC
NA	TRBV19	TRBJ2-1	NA	CASSILGSHVDEQFF	TGTGCCAGTAGTATCTTGGGGAGTCACGTAGATGAGCAGTTCTTC
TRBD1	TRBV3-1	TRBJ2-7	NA	CASSQGKQGLYEQYF	TGTGCCAGCAGCCAAGGGAAACAGGGGCTCTACGAGCAGTACTTC
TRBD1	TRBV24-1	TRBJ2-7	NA	CATSDWDSPYEQYF	TGTGCCACCAGTGACTGGGACAGTCCCTACGAGCAGTACTTC
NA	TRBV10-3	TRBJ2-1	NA	CAISSEVYLYNEQFF	TGTGCCATCAGCTCCGAGGTATACCTATACAATGAGCAGTTCTTC
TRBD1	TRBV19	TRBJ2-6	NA	CASRQGSSGANVLTF	TGTGCCAGTCGACAGGGCAGCTCTGGGGCCAACGTCCTGACTTTC
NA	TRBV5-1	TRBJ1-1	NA	CASSLDQLMLNTEAFF	TGCGCCAGCAGCTTGGACCAACTGATGTTGAACACTGAAGCTTTCTTT
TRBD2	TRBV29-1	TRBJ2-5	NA	CSVGGSGLAGQETQYF	TGCAGCGTTGGAGGGTCGGGACTAGCGGGACAAGAGACCCAGTACTTC
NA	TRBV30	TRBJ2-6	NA	CAWSATGLSGANVLTF	TGTGCCTGGAGTGCGACGGGACTCTCTGGGGCCAACGTCCTGACTTTC
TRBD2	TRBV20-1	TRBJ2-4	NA	CSARGAGLAGVAKNIQYF	TGCAGTGCTAGAGGGGCCGGACTAGCGGGAGTAGCCAAAAACATTCAGTACTTC
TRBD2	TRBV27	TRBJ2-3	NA	CASSSRTSGTDTQYF	TGTGCCAGCAGTTCCCGGACTAGCGGGACAGATACGCAGTATTTT
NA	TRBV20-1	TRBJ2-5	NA	CSARDRQRETQYF	TGCAGTGCTAGAGATCGGCAGCGAGAGACCCAGTACTTC
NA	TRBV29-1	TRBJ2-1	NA	CSVEIADIADEQFF	TGCAGCGTTGAAATAGCGGATATCGCGGATGAGCAGTTCTTC
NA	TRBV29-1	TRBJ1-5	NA	CSVEVPGDGQPQHF	TGCAGCGTTGAAGTCCCAGGGGATGGACAGCCCCAGCATTTT
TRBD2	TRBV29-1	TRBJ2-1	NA	CSVERPSGHNEQFF	TGCAGCGTTGAAAGGCCTAGCGGACACAATGAGCAGTTCTTC
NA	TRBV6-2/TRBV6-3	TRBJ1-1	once	CASIWNPNTEAFF	TGTGCCAGCATCTGGAATCCGAACACTGAAGCTTTCTTT
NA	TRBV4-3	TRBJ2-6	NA	CASSQDVSLAGANVLTF	TGCGCCAGCAGCCAAGACGTTTCCTTGGCTGGGGCCAACGTCCTGACTTTC
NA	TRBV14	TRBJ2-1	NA	CASSQDPSDNSYNEQFF	TGTGCCAGCAGCCAAGATCCCTCCGACAACTCCTACAATGAGCAGTTCTTC
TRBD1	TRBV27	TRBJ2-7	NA	CASSPALRTGTYEQYF	TGTGCCAGCAGTCCTGCCCTCAGGACAGGGACCTACGAGCAGTACTTC
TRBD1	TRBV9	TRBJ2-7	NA	CASSVGDRSYEQYF	TGTGCCAGCAGCGTAGGGGACAGGAGCTACGAGCAGTACTTC
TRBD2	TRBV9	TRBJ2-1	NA	CASRPGLAASSYNEQFF	TGTGCCAGCAGACCGGGACTAGCGGCCAGCTCCTACAATGAGCAGTTCTTC
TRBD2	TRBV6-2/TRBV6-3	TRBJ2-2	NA	CASKGRLAGTPANTGELFF	TGTGCCAGCAAGGGAAGACTAGCGGGAACTCCTGCGAACACCGGGGAGCTGTTTTTT
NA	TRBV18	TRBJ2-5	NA	CASSPLGAEETQYF	TGTGCCAGCTCACCGCTGGGGGCTGAAGAGACCCAGTACTTC
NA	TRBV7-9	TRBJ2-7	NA	CASSSPDSSYEQYF	TGTGCCAGCAGCTCACCTGACAGTTCCTACGAGCAGTACTTC
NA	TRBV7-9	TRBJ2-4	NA	CASSSPQGTKNIQYF	TGTGCCAGCAGTTCCCCCCAGGGCACCAAAAACATTCAGTACTTC
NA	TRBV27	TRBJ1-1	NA	CASSEGVNTEAFF	TGTGCCAGCAGTGAAGGTGTGAACACTGAAGCTTTCTTT
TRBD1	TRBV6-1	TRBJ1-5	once	CASSGLGQGYNQPQHF	TGTGCCAGCAGTGGCCTGGGACAGGGGTACAATCAGCCCCAGCATTTT
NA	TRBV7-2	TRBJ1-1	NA	CASSFLDSRTEAFF	TGTGCCAGCAGCTTCTTAGACAGTCGCACTGAAGCTTTCTTT
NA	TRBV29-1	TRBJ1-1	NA	CSVEDSAVNTEAFF	TGCAGCGTTGAAGATTCTGCAGTGAACACTGAAGCTTTCTTT
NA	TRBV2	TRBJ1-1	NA	CASSGTPTEAFF	TGTGCCAGCAGCGGGACGCCCACTGAAGCTTTCTTT
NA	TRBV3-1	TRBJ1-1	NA	CASSQAREVIGIFFF	TGTGCCAGCAGCCAAGCCAGGGAGGTTATCGGAATTTTTTTCTTT
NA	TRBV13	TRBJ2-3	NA	CASSPVGSKGGDTQYF	TGTGCCAGCAGCCCAGTAGGGAGTAAGGGTGGAGATACGCAGTATTTT
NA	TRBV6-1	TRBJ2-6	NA	CASSEGGTGANVLTF	TGTGCCAGCAGTGAAGGAGGTACTGGGGCCAACGTCCTGACTTTC